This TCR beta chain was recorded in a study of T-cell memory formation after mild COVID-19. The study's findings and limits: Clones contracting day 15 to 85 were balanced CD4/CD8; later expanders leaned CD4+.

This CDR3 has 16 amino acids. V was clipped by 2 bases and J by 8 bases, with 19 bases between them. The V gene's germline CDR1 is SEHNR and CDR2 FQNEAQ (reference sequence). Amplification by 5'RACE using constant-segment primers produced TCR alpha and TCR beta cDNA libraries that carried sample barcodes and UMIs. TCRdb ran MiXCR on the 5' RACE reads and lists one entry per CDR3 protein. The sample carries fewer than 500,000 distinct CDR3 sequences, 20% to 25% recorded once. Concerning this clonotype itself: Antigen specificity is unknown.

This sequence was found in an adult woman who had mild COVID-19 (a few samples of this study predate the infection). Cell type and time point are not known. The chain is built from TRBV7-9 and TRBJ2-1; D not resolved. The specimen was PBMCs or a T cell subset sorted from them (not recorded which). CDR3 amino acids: CASSLIRAQLGDEQFF. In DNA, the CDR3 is TGTGCCAGCAGCTTAATAAGGGCCCAATTGGGCGATGAGCAGTTCTTC.